This TCR beta chain was captured by sequencing in a study of CD8+ T cells in alopecia areata. About the study: It was oral tofacitinib, at 5 to 10 mg twice daily, that treated patients received. Whole-study findings and limits: Lesional tissue from the scalp (especially in alopecia totalis/universalis) showed higher clonality than normal scalp. There were many expanded lesional clones persisting in scalp and blood during tofacitinib.

As for this clone: Its antigen is not identified.

RNA was extracted and reverse transcribed into cDNA as the sequencing template. Some clones are missing from TCRdb's copy, which holds only in-frame ones; the method was immunoSEQ multiplex PCR. The sample lists approximately 200,000 clones, approximately 45% seen once, with roughly 2.6% in the top ten. The V and J ends lost 5 bases and 2 bases respectively, with 16 bases between them. The CDR3 has 15 amino acids. Germline V gene lookup returns CDR1 SGHNT and CDR2 YYREEE (reference sequence). Treatment here: oral pan-JAK inhibitor, 5-10 mg twice daily. Researchers took lesional scalp punch biopsies and peripheral blood from people who were alopecia areata patients.

Sequenced material: CD4+ T cells sorted from blood, taken at approximately week 36, from a patient treated with tofacitinib. This chain connects TRBV5-4 to TRBJ2-5, with D tentatively TRBD2 (5 bases). This clonotype was sampled from a human donor with alopecia areata. The CDR3 nucleotides read TGTGCCAGCAGTTCAGCGAAACTAGTACAAGAGACCCAGTACTTC. Protein product: CASSSAKLVQETQYF.